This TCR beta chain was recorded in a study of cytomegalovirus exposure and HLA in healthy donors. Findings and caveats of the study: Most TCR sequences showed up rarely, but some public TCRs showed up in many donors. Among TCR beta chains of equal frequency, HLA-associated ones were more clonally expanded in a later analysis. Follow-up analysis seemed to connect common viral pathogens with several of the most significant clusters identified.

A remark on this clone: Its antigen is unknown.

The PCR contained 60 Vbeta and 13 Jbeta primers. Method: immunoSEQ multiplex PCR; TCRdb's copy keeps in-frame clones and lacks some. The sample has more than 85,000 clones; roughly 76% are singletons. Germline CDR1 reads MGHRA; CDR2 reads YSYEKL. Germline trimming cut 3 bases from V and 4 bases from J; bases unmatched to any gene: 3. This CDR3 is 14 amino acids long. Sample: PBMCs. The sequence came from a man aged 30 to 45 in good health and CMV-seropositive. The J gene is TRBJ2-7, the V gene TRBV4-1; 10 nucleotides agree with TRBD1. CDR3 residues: CASSHPGQGYEQYF. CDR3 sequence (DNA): TGCGCCAGCAGCCACCCGGGACAGGGGTACGAGCAGTACTTC.